This TCR beta chain was documented in a study of T cell clonality in common variable immunodeficiency. The CDR3 contains 15 residues. Germline V CDR1 and CDR2: SNHLY, FYNNEI. J gave up 0 bases and V 9 bases, and 7 bases lay outside the gene matches. This clone was found many times. The CDR3 extends 3 residues past the end of the read, so its final part is completed from the germline J gene. The protocol was immunoSEQ multiplex PCR, while the TCRdb copy is restricted to in-frame clones and leaves out a portion. The sample holds about 44,000 clones, and no clone turns up only once. The sample comprised peripheral blood mononuclear cells. The receptor comes from a person aged 18-70 years in good health. The chain uses TRBV2 and TRBJ2-4, with 8 bases aligning to TRBD2. CDR3: CASSGGTLAKNIQYF. The DNA read from the CDR3 is TGTGCCAGTTCGGGAGGGACTCTAGCCAAAAACATT.